This T cell receptor (beta chain) was sequenced for a study of shared clonotypes between healthy human individuals. Study-wide background: Donors had three CD4 naive, three CD4 memory, two CD8 naive and one CD8 memory plate apiece.

The V gene's germline CDR1 is SNHLY and CDR2 FYNNEI. This CDR3 is 15 amino acids long. The germline V and J ends were trimmed by 7 bases and 0 bases, with 13 bases remaining between them. The data were produced by immunoSEQ multiplex PCR, yet TCRdb's version contains in-frame clones alone and is incomplete. The table lists about 2.3 million clones, 85% to 95% of them singletons. Material: naive CD4+ T cells from PBMCs. Subset defined: CD45RA+ positively selected. The chain uses TRBV2 and TRBJ2-1, with D possibly TRBD2 on 5 matching bases. The source of this sequence is a man aged 18 to 30 in good health. Some clones in this sample may be carry-over from other donors' samples. The CDR3 here is CASTEGGSSYNEQFF. CDR3 sequence (DNA): TGTGCCAGCACCGAGGGCGGAAGCTCCTACAATGAGCAGTTCTTC.